What follows describes a single TCR beta chain. This specimen belongs to a study of blood T cell repertoires in COVID-19. Background on the study: PBMCs, B-cell-depleted T cells, or T cells provided the cDNA or gDNA that made up the material.

Germline loops: CDR1 MRHNA, CDR2 SNTAGT. Trimming shortened V by 2 bases and J by 3 bases, and 20 bases separated the two germline ends. The CDR3 totals 18 residues. The repertoire was sequenced with immunoSEQ multiplex PCR; TCRdb's copy has only in-frame clones and lacks some. The sample carries 250,000 to 300,000 clones, around four fifths recorded once. The receptor comes from a man in his sixties who had recovered from COVID-19. The V and J genes are TRBV6-4 and TRBJ1-3; a weak D match, TRBD1 (6 bases). Source material: peripheral blood. CDR3 region: CASSDGPDGGAIGNTIYF. CDR3 sequence (DNA): TGTGCCAGCAGTGACGGGCCGGATGGGGGCGCGATTGGAAACACCATATATTTT.